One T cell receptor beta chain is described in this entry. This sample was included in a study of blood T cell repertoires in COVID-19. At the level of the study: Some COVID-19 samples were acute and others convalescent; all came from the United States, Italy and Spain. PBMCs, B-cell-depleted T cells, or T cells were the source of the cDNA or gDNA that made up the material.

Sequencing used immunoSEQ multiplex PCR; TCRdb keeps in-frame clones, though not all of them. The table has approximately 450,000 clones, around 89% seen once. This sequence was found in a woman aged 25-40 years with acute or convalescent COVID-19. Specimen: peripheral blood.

The CDR3 spells CASSSDRVGFEQYF. The CDR3 DNA is TGTGCCAGCAGCTCGGACAGGGTGGGCTTCGAGCAGTACTTC. The V and J genes are TRBV7-9 and TRBJ2-7; TRBD1 matches 8 bases. Germline values: CDR1 SEHNR, CDR2 FQNEAQ (reference sequence). CDR3 size: 14 residues. Trimming cost V 4 bases and J 6 bases; bases outside gene matches: 8.